This is a list of T cell receptor beta chains from one sample in a study of PD-1 blockade in classical Hodgkin lymphoma. Here immunoSEQ multiplex PCR was the method, and the copy in TCRdb shows in-frame clones only, minus some. In the table there are 110,000 or so clones, roughly 90% of which are singletons. Specimen: peripheral blood mononuclear cells (PBMCs), collected before the fourth cycle of nivolumab. The source of these receptors is a human donor with classical Hodgkin lymphoma. CDR3s include the opening cysteine and the closing phenylalanine or tryptophan. D genes are given only for firm matches. Size values are once, few and many counts, or a class for expanded clones, and some rows have none.

once	TRBJ1-1	NA	TRBV2	CASRLWGTEAFF	TGTGCCTCCAGGTTGTGGGGGACTGAAGCTTTCTTT
NA	TRBJ1-4	NA	TRBV19	CASPPELKFNEKLFF	TGTGCCAGTCCCCCAGAACTGAAATTTAATGAAAAACTGTTTTTT
NA	TRBJ1-1	NA	TRBV27	CASSELRVNTEAFF	TGTGCCAGCAGCGAGCTTCGGGTTAACACTGAAGCTTTCTTT
NA	TRBJ1-1	NA	TRBV7-8	CASSFAPNTEAFF	TGTGCCAGCAGCTTCGCCCCTAACACTGAAGCTTTCTTT
NA	TRBJ1-2	TRBD1	TRBV2	CASSQQGRDGYTF	TGTGCCAGCAGTCAACAGGGGCGGGATGGCTACACCTTC
NA	TRBJ2-4	NA	TRBV28	CASSYGTVAKNIQYF	TGTGCCAGCAGTTACGGGACGGTAGCCAAAAACATTCAGTACTTC
NA	TRBJ1-1	NA	TRBV5-1	CASSLQGFTEAFF	TGCGCCAGCAGCTTGCAGGGTTTCACTGAAGCTTTCTTT
NA	TRBJ1-5	NA	TRBV11-2	CASSPQAGPNQPQHF	TGTGCCAGCAGCCCTCAGGCAGGGCCCAATCAGCCCCAGCATTTT
NA	TRBJ1-6	TRBD1	TRBV27	CASSLGQKNSPLHF	TGTGCCAGCAGTCTGGGACAGAAAAATTCACCCCTCCACTTT
once	TRBJ2-3	TRBD2	TRBV2	CAGYTSGRTDTQYF	TGTGCCGGATATACTAGCGGGAGAACAGATACGCAGTATTTT
NA	TRBJ2-4	NA	TRBV2	CASRGLAKNIQYF	TGTGCCAGCAGGGGACTAGCCAAAAACATTCAGTACTTC
NA	TRBJ1-2	TRBD1	TRBV5-5	CASSSLQGDYGYTF	TGTGCCAGCAGCTCCCTCCAGGGGGACTATGGCTACACCTTC
NA	TRBJ1-1	NA	TRBV4-2	CASSQDGTGTFGEAFF	TGTGCCAGCAGCCAAGATGGAACAGGGACCTTCGGAGAAGCTTTCTTT
NA	TRBJ1-2	NA	TRBV7-8	CASSQTPINGYTF	TGTGCCAGCAGCCAAACACCCATTAATGGCTACACCTTC
NA	TRBJ2-1	TRBD2	TRBV4-1	CASSLLAGAYNEQFF	TGCGCCAGCAGCCTACTAGCGGGGGCCTACAATGAGCAGTTCTTC
NA	TRBJ1-1	NA	TRBV14	CASSARTALNTEAFF	TGTGCCAGCAGCGCCCGGACAGCCCTGAACACTGAAGCTTTCTTT
NA	TRBJ1-1	NA	TRBV7-2	CASRDFGGGEAFF	TGTGCCAGCAGAGATTTCGGGGGAGGAGAAGCTTTCTTT